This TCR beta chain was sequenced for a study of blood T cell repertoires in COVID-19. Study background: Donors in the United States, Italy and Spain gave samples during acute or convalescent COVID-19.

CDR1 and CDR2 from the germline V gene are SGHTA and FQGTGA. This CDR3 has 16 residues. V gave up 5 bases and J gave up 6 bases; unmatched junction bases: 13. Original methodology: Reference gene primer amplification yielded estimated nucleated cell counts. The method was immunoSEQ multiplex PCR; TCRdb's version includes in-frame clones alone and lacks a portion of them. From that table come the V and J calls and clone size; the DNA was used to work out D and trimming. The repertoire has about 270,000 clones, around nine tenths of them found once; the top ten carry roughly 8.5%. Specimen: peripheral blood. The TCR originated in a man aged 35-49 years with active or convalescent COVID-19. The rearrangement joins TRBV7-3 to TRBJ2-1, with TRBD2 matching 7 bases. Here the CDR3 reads CASSPGDYLTSNEQFF. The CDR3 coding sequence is TGTGCCAGCAGCCCCGGGGACTACCTAACCTCCAATGAGCAGTTCTTC.